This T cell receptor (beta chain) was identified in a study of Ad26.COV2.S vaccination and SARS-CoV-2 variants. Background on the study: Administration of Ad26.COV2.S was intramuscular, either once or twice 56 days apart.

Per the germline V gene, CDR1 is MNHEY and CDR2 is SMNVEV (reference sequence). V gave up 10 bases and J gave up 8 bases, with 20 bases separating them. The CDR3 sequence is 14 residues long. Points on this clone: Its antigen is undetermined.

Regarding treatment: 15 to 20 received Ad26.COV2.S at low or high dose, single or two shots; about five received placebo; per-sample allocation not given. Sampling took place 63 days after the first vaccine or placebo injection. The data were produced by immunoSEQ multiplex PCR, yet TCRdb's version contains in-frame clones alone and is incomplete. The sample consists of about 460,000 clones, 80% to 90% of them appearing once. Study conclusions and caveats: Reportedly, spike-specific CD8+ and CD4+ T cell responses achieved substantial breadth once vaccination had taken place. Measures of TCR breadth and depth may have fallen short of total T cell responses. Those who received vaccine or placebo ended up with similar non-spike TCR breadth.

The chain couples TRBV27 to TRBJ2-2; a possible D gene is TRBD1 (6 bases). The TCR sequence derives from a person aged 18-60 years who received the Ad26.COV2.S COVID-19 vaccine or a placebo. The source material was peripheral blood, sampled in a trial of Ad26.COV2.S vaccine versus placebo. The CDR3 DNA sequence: TGTGCCACCGGACTTCAACGGGACATAGGGGAGCTGTTTTTT. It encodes CATGLQRDIGELFF.